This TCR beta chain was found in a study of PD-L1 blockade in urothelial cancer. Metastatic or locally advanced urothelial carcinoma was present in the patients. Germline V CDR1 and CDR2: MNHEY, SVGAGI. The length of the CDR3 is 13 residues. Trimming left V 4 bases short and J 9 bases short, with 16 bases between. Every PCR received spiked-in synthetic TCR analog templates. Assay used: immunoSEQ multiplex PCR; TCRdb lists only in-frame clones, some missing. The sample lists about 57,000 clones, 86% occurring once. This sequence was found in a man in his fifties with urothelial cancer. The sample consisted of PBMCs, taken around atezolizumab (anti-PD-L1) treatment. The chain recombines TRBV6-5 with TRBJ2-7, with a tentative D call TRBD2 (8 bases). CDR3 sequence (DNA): TGTGCCAGCAGTTCCGGGACTAGGACAGGGCAGTACTTC. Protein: CASSSGTRTGQYF.